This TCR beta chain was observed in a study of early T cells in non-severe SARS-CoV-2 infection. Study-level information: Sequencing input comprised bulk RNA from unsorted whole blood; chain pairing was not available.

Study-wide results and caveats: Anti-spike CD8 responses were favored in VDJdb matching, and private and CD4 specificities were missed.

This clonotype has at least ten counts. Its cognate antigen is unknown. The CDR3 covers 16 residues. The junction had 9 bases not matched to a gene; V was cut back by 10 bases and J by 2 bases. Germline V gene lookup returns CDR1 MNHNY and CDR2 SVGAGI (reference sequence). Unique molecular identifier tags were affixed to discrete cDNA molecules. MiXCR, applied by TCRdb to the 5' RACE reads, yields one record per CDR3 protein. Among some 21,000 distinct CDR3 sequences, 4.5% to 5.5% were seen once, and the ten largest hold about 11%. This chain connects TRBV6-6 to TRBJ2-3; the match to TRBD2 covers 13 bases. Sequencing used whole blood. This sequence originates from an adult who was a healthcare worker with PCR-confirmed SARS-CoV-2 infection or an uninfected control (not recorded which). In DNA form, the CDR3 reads TGTGCCACCTCCCTAACTAGCGGGAGGGCCACAGATACGCAGTATTTT. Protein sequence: CATSLTSGRATDTQYF.